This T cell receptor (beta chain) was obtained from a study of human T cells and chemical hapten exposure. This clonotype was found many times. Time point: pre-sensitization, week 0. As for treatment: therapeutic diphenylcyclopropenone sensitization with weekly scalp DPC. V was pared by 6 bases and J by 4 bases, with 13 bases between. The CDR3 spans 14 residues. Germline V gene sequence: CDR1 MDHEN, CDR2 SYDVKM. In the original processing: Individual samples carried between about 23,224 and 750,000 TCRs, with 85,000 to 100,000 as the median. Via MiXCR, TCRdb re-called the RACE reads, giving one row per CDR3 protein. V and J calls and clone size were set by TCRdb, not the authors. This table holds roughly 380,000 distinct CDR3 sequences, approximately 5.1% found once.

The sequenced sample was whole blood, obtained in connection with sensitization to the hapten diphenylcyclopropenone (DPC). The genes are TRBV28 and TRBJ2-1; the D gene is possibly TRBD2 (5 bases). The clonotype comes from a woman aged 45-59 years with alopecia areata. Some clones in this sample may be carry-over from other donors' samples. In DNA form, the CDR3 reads TGTGCCAGCAGGAGGGTGGACCTTTACAATGAGCAGTTCTTC. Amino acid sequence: CASRRVDLYNEQFF.